Listed below are T cell receptor beta chains from one sample, sequenced in a study of cytomegalovirus exposure and HLA in healthy donors. Assay used: immunoSEQ multiplex PCR; TCRdb lists only in-frame clones, some missing. The sample has around 150,000 clones; around 78% are singletons. Sequencing used PBMCs. These receptors all come from a male donor in good health and CMV-seronegative. Both conserved end residues are part of each CDR3. D genes are given only for firm matches. Part of the rows lack a size; the others show once, few, many or a class for expanded clones.

TRBJ1-1 NA 12 NA TRBV11-3 CASSLGGHEAFF TGTGCCAGCAGCTTAGGGGGGCATGAAGCTTTCTTT
TRBJ1-5 NA 14 NA TRBV25-1 CASSGGGALQPQHF TGTGCCAGCAGTGGCGGGGGGGCACTTCAGCCCCAGCATTTT
TRBJ2-1 NA 15 NA TRBV5-1 CASSPNMSSYNEQFF TGCGCCAGCAGTCCAAATATGAGCTCCTACAATGAGCAGTTCTTC
TRBJ2-7 NA 13 NA TRBV2 CATRQLRGYEQYF TGTGCCACGAGACAGCTGCGGGGCTACGAGCAGTACTTC
TRBJ1-6 NA 15 TRBD1 TRBV4-3 CASSQDQDRSSPLHF TGCGCCAGCAGCCAAGATCAGGACAGGAGTTCACCCCTCCACTTT
TRBJ1-4 NA 14 NA TRBV6-5 CASSYRGAGEKLFF TGTGCCAGCAGTTATCGGGGGGCGGGTGAAAAACTGTTTTTT
TRBJ1-1 NA 15 NA TRBV4-1 CASSQAYRAISEAFF TGCGCCAGCAGCCAAGCGTACAGGGCGATTTCTGAAGCTTTCTTT
TRBJ1-4 NA 15 TRBD1 TRBV7-9 CASSSDRATNEKLFF TGTGCCAGCAGCTCGGACAGGGCAACTAATGAAAAACTGTTTTTT
TRBJ1-2 NA 15 NA TRBV5-1 CASSLSLGPIDGYTF TGCGCCAGCAGCCTCTCGTTGGGGCCTATAGATGGCTACACCTTC
TRBJ2-7 NA 15 TRBD1 TRBV5-4 CASSLGTGVSYEQYF TGTGCCAGCAGCTTGGGGACAGGGGTCTCCTACGAGCAGTACTTC
TRBJ1-1 NA 14 TRBD1 TRBV9 CASSSLGQGEEAFF TGTGCCAGCAGCTCACTCGGACAGGGGGAGGAAGCTTTCTTT
TRBJ1-1 NA 13 NA TRBV9 CASSVEGGGRAFF TGTGCCAGCAGCGTCGAGGGTGGCGGGAGAGCTTTCTTT
TRBJ2-7 once 14 NA TRBV19 CASRGGGSYYEQYF TGTGCCAGCCGGGGTGGGGGGTCCTACTACGAGCAGTACTTC
TRBJ2-7 NA 14 NA TRBV5-4 CASSLGQTIYEQYF TGTGCCAGCAGCTTGGGACAGACGATCTACGAGCAGTACTTC
TRBJ1-1 few 11 NA TRBV29-1 CSVQTGFRAFF TGCAGCGTTCAAACGGGATTTCGAGCTTTCTTT
TRBJ1-6 few 15 NA TRBV10-2 CASRDIGVENSPLHF TGCGCCAGCAGGGATATCGGGGTTGAAAATTCACCCCTCCACTTT
TRBJ1-5 NA 23 NA TRBV21-1 CASSRGKVRDRALQFGGNQPQHF TGTGCCAGCAGCAGAGGAAAAGTCCGGGACAGAGCTCTCCAATTTGGGGGCAATCAGCCCCAGCATTTT